This T cell receptor (beta chain) was retrieved from a study of blood T cell repertoires in COVID-19. In the study overall: Acute-phase and convalescent COVID-19 samples originated in the United States, Italy and Spain.

Assay: immunoSEQ multiplex PCR; the TCRdb copy retains only in-frame clones and omits some. The profile covers roughly 87,000 clones, with about four fifths appearing a single time and about 2% taken by the ten largest. Germline CDR1 and CDR2: LGHDT and YNNKEL (reference sequence). The CDR3 loop spans 11 amino acids. V was shortened by 6 bases and J by 4 bases, with 5 bases between the two germline ends. The V and J genes are TRBV3-1 (or the pseudogene TRBV3-2) and TRBJ2-3, with D unresolved. Input material: peripheral blood. The sequence was obtained from a woman aged 70-85 years with acute or convalescent COVID-19. CDR3 DNA: TGTGCCAGCAGTATAGCAGATACGCAGTATTTT. It yields the protein CASSIADTQYF.